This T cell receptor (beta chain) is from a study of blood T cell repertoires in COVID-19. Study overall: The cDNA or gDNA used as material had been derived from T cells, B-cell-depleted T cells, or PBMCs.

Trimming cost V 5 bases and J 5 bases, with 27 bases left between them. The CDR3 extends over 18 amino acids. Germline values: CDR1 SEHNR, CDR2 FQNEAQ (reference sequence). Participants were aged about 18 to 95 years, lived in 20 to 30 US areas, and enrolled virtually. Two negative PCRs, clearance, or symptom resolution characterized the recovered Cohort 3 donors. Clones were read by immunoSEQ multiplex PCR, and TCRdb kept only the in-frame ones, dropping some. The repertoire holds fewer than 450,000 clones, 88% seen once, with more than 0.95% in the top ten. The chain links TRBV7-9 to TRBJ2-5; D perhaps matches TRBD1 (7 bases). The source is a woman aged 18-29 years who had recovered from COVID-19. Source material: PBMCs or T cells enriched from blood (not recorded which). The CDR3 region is CASSITYGSQGGRETQYF. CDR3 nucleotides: TGTGCCAGCAGCATAACTTACGGGAGCCAGGGGGGTCGGGAGACCCAGTACTTC.